This T cell receptor beta chain was recorded in a study of blood T cell repertoires in COVID-19. Study details: Both acute and convalescent COVID-19 samples were obtained from the United States, Italy and Spain.

Cohort assignment relied on participant-reported clinical history. Among Cohort 3 donors, those recovered had two negative PCRs, clearance, or symptom resolution. In the source study's methods: Quantification of nucleated cells was approximated via reference gene primer amplification. The assay was immunoSEQ multiplex PCR, and TCRdb's table has in-frame clones only and misses some. The V and J calls and clone size are taken from that table; D and trimming were inferred from the DNA. The sample yields 380,000 or so clones, 87% seen once. The CDR3 is made up of 15 amino acids. The germline gives CDR1 KGHSH, CDR2 LQKENI. V was trimmed by 3 bases and J by 0 bases, leaving 11 bases between them. This clone was counted a single time.

The receptor was derived from a man between 25 and 39 years old who had recovered from COVID-19. V is TRBV18 and J is TRBJ1-1; D unresolved. Sequencing was carried out using PBMCs or T cells enriched from blood (not recorded which). In DNA, the CDR3 is TGTGCCAGCTCACCCGGACTGAGCATGAACACTGAAGCTTTCTTT. Translating gives CASSPGLSMNTEAFF. Drawing the rest from reference TRBV18 and TRBJ1-1, the complete variable domain is NAGVMQNPRHLVRRRGQEARLRCSPMKGHSHVYWYRQLPEEGLKFMVYLQKENIIDESGMPKERFSAEFPKEGPSILRIQQVVRGDSAAYFCASSPGLSMNTEAFFGQGTRLTVV.